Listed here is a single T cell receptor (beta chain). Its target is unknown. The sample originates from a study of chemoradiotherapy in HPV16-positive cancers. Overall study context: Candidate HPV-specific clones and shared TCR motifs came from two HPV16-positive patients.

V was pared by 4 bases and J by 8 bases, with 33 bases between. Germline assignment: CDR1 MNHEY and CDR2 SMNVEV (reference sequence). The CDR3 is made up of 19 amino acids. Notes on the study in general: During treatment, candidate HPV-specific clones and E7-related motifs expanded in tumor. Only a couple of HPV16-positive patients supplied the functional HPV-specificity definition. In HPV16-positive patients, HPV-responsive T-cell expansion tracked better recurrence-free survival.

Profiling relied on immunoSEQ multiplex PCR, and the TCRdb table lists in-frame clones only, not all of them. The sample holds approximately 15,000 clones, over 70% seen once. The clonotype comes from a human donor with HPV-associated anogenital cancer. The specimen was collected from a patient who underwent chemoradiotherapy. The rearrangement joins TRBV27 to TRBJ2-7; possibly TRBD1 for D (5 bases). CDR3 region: CASSSVEPRPDSALRQQYF. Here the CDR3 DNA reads TGTGCCAGCAGTTCAGTAGAGCCTAGGCCCGACAGTGCCCTACGCCAGCAGTACTTC.